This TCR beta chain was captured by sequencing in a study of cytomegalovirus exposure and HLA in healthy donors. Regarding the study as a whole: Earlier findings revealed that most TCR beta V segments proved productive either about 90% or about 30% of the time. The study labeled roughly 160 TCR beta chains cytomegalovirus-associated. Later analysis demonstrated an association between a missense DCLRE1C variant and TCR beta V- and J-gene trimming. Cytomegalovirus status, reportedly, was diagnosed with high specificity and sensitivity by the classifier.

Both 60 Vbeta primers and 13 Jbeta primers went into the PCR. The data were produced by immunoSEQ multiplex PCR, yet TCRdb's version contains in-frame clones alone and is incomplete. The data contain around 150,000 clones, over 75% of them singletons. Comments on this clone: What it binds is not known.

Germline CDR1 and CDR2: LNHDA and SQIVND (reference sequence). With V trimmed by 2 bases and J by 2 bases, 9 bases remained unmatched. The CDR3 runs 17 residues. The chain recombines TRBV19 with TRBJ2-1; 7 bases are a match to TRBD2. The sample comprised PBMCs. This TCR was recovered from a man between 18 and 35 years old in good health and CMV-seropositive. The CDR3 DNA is TGTGCCAGTAGTATAAATCCGGTAGCGGGCACCTACAATGAGCAGTTCTTC. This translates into CASSINPVAGTYNEQFF.